The 13 T cell receptor beta chains reported below all come from one sample, sequenced in a study of patients and donors after allogeneic stem cell transplantation. TCRdb re-called the RT-PCR reads through MiXCR, storing one row per CDR3 protein. The sample carries about 230,000 distinct CDR3 sequences, roughly 15% recorded once. Sequencing was performed on blood, either unsorted or a sorted T cell fraction (not recorded which). The receptors were gathered from a human donor who was either an allogeneic HSCT recipient or a stem cell or donor lymphocyte infusion donor (not recorded which). It is not recorded whose cells these are; they may come from a transplant donor.

This clonotype has a count of ten or more. The rearrangement links TRBV7-6 to TRBJ2-5, with 7 bases fitting TRBD1. V lost 4 bases, J lost 3 bases, and 5 bases stayed unmatched. There are 14 residues in the CDR3. The germline V gene has CDR1 SGHVS and CDR2 FNYEAQ. The DNA for the CDR3 is TGTGCCAGCAGCTCGGGGACAGCCAAAGAGACCCAGTACTTC. Amino acid sequence: CASSSGTAKETQYF.

There are a few counts of this clonotype. The chain is built from TRBV7-2 and TRBJ2-5; TRBD1 aligns across 7 bases. Germline assignment: CDR1 SGHTA and CDR2 FQGNSA. The CDR3 extends over 16 amino acids. Germline trimming cut 1 base from V and 2 bases from J; bases unmatched to any gene: 7. The CDR3 here is CASSLGSGRGQETQYF. The DNA of the CDR3 is TGTGCCAGCAGCTTAGGTTCCGGCAGGGGGCAAGAGACCCAGTACTTC.

This clonotype has ten or more counts. This chain connects TRBV4-3 to TRBJ1-2, with D possibly TRBD1 on 5 matching bases. Per germline, CDR1 LGHNA and CDR2 YSLEER. The CDR3 sequence is 15 residues long. V lost 1 base and J lost 7, with 16 bases in between. CDR3 in amino acids: CASSQVDQGRGGYTF. The CDR3 bases are TGCGCCAGCAGCCAAGTTGATCAGGGAAGGGGTGGCTACACCTTC.

This clonotype was observed a few times. The chain employs TRBV6-6 and TRBJ2-2; D call uncertain. V lost 4 bases and J lost 6, with 6 bases in between. From germline, CDR1 is MNHNY and CDR2 SVGAGI (reference sequence). This CDR3 region has 12 residues. The CDR3 region is CASSSPAGELFF. CDR3 nucleotide sequence: TGTGCCAGCAGTTCCCCAGCCGGGGAGCTGTTTTTT.

The chain carries TRBV19 and TRBJ2-5; D is unresolved. The length of the CDR3 is 15 residues. The V gene lost 3 bases and the J gene lost 1 base, with 12 bases spanning the gap. Germline V CDR1 and CDR2: LNHDA, SQIVND (reference sequence). The CDR3 nucleotides are TGTGCCAGTAGTATCAGCCAGGCCTCCCAAGAGACCCAGTACTTC. Protein product: CASSISQASQETQYF. Variable domain in full (rest from reference TRBV19 and TRBJ2-5): DGGITQSPKYLFRKEGQNVTLSCEQNLNHDAMYWYRQDPGQGLRLIYYSQIVNDFQKGDIAEGYSVSREKKESFPLTVTSAQKNPTAFYLCASSISQASQETQYFGPGTRLLVL.

The gene calls are TRBV27 and TRBJ2-7; D gene ambiguous. The CDR3 runs 13 residues. CDR1 and CDR2 (germline): MNHEY, SMNVEV (reference sequence). Trimming took off 3 bases at V and 2 bases at J, with 8 bases between the two ends. The CDR3 nucleotides read TGTGCCAGCAGTTTGAAGGTTCCCTACGAGCAGTACTTC. This translates into CASSLKVPYEQYF.

The V and J genes are TRBV20-1 and TRBJ2-3, with D possibly called TRBD1 or TRBD2 (6 bases each). The CDR3 is 13 residues long. Germline assignment: CDR1 DFQATT and CDR2 SNEGSKA (reference sequence). CDR3 residues: CSPRGPGRDTQYF. The CDR3 bases are TGCAGCCCCCGGGGGCCAGGTAGAGATACGCAGTATTTT.

To note about this clonotype: The junction departs from the called germline gene at one end, perhaps through a read error. The V and J genes are TRBV3-1 and TRBJ1-4, with D tentatively TRBD1 (5 bases). The CDR3 runs to 15 residues. CDR1 LGHDT and CDR2 YNNKEL come from the germline V gene (reference sequence). The CDR3: CTSSQYTGAGEKLFF. CDR3 DNA: TGTACCAGCAGCCAGTACACCGGGGCGGGTGAAAAACTGTTTTTT.

This clonotype was counted a few times. The chain recombines TRBV7-6 with TRBJ1-5; D is undetermined. The CDR3 runs to 15 residues. Per the germline V gene, CDR1 is SGHVS and CDR2 is FNYEAQ. Deletions cut 1 base from V and 0 bases from J, with 7 bases between. In nucleotides, the CDR3 is TGTGCCAGCAGCTTAGATGCGGATAGCAATCAGCCCCAGCATTTT. This gives the protein CASSLDADSNQPQHF. The variable domain in full, with the rest retrieved from reference TRBV7-6 and TRBJ1-5, is GAGVSQSPRYKVTKRGQDVALRCDPISGHVSLYWYRQALGQGPEFLTYFNYEAQQDKSGLPNDRFSAERPEGSISTLTIQRTEQRDSAMYRCASSLDADSNQPQHFGDGTRLSIL.

The V and J genes are TRBV7-8 and TRBJ2-6; no clear D gene. Germline values: CDR1 SGHVS, CDR2 FQNEAQ. The CDR3 has 13 residues. Trimming pared 9 bases from V and 2 bases from J, leaving 8 bases between. CDR3: CASVWPGANVLTF. The CDR3 nucleotides are TGTGCCAGTGTGTGGCCTGGGGCCAACGTCCTGACTTTC.

This clonotype occurred many times. This chain joins TRBV24-1 and TRBJ1-1; 7 bases align to TRBD1. The CDR3 is made up of 14 amino acids. V shed 8 bases, J shed 4 bases, and the junction held 9 bases outside the gene matches. Germline V gene lookup returns CDR1 KGHDR and CDR2 SFDVKD. CDR3 residues: CATNPTGAGTEAFF. The CDR3 region has the DNA TGTGCCACCAATCCCACAGGGGCCGGCACTGAAGCTTTCTTT.

This clonotype was observed many times. This chain connects TRBV30 to TRBJ1-2, with unresolved D. With 3 bases removed from V and 7 bases from J, the gap between germline ends came to 18 bases. CDR1 GTSNPN and CDR2 SVGIG come from the germline V gene (reference sequence). The CDR3 runs 14 residues. The DNA for the CDR3 is TGTGCCTGGAGGCTCCTAACGCGGGGATTTGGCTACACCTTC. This translates into CAWRLLTRGFGYTF.

This clonotype has at least ten counts. A single base separates this from a much larger clone, so it may be a read error. The chain joins TRBV7-9 to TRBJ2-5; D is uncertain. This CDR3 is built from 11 residues. Trimming pared 5 bases from V and 1 base from J, leaving 2 bases between. Germline V gives CDR1 SEHNR, CDR2 FQNEAQ (reference sequence). The CDR3 protein is CASSPQETQYF. The CDR3 region has the DNA TGTGCCAGCAGCCCCCAAGAGACCCAGTACTTC.